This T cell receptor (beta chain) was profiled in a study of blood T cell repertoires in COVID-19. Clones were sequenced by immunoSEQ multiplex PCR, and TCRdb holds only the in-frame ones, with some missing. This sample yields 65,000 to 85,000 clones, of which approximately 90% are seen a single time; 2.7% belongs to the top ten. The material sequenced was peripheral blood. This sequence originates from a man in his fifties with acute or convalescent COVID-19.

CDR3 sequence reads: CASSRPLSGSHEQFF. The CDR3 DNA follows: TGCGCCAGCAGCCGGCCCCTAAGCGGGAGTCATGAGCAGTTCTTC. V gene TRBV4-1 combines with J gene TRBJ2-1; 8 positions match TRBD2. The germline CDR1 and CDR2 sequences are MGHRA and YSYEKL. The length of the CDR3 is 15 residues. V lost 4 bases and J lost 8; bases outside the gene matches: 10.